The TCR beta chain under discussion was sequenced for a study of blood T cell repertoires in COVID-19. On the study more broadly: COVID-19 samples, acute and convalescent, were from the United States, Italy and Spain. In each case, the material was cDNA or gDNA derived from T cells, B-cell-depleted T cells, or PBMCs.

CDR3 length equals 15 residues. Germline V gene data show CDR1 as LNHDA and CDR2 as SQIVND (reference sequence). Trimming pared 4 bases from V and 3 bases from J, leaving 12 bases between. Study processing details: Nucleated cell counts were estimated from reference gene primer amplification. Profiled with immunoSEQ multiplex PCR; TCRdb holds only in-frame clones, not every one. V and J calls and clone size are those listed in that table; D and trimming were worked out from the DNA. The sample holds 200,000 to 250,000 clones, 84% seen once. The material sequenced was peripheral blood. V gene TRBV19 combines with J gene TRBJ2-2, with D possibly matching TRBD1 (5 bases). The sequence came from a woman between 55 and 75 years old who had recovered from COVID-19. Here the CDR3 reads CASSKVAGHTGELFF. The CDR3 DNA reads TGTGCCAGTAGTAAGGTTGCAGGGCACACCGGGGAGCTGTTTTTT.